In this sample, the clone carrying this T cell receptor beta chain turned up many times. Its antigen remains unidentified. The CDR3 spans 12 residues. V dropped 6 bases and J dropped 7 bases, with 9 bases sitting between them. CDR1 is MNHEY, CDR2 SVGEGT, per germline. Time point in this sample: pre-sensitization, week 0. The sample's treatment: therapeutic diphenylcyclopropenone sensitization with weekly scalp DPC. Total RNA came from unfractionated whole blood. As the library was built, unique molecular identifiers were attached to individual cDNA molecules. TCRdb reprocessed the RACE reads with MiXCR, giving one entry per CDR3 protein. The repertoire consists of 60,000 to 70,000 distinct CDR3 sequences, with 10% to 11% occurring once and the leading ten covering approximately 5.2%. This entry belongs to a study of human T cells and chemical hapten exposure. About the research overall: Upper back patch tests used 0.01% DPC, scored after 6 days. Study-level findings and limits: Compared with pre-sensitization or healthy control sets, expanded TCRs clustered more.

This TCR derives from a woman in her forties or fifties with alopecia areata. Some clones in this sample may be carry-over from other donors' samples. The chain has TRBV6-2 or TRBV6-3 and TRBJ2-2; D gene uncertain. This sample comprised whole blood, obtained in connection with sensitization to the hapten diphenylcyclopropenone (DPC). The chain's CDR3 is CASRRLNGELFF. In DNA, the CDR3 is TGTGCCAGCAGACGACTGAACGGGGAGCTGTTTTTT.